Listed here are 8 T cell receptor beta chains from one sample, sequenced in a study of naive and memory T cell subsets. Both TRBC1 and TRBC2 were covered by a beta constant-region primer of two equimolar oligonucleotides. Ligated cDNA was amplified by four rounds of PCR with nested alpha and beta constant-region primers and SP2. TCRdb reprocessed the UMI-ligation and nested PCR reads via MiXCR and lists one record per CDR3 protein. The table has approximately 80,000 distinct CDR3 sequences, roughly 9.3% seen once. Sample: naive CD8+ T cells from blood. The receptor source for this set is a human donor in good health.

This clonotype was counted many times. This chain connects TRBV13 to TRBJ2-5; D not resolved. Trimming stripped 0 bases from V and 0 bases from J, with 8 bases between. This CDR3 is 15 amino acids long. Germline V gene sequence: CDR1 PRHDT, CDR2 FYEKMQ (reference sequence). The CDR3 coding sequence is TGTGCCAGCAGCTTAGGCAGACTGAACCAAGAGACCCAGTACTTC. It specifies CASSLGRLNQETQYF.

J is TRBJ2-7 and V is TRBV6-2 or TRBV6-3; 7 nucleotides align to TRBD1. This CDR3 is 14 amino acids long. CDR1 and CDR2 from the germline V gene are MNHEY and SVGEGT. J lost 2 bases, V lost 6 bases, and 7 bases had no gene match. The chain's CDR3 is CASSGTVAPYEQYF. CDR3 nucleotide sequence: TGTGCCAGCAGCGGGACAGTAGCGCCCTACGAGCAGTACTTC.

This chain joins TRBV7-2 and TRBJ2-1; 7 positions match TRBD1. The ends lost 3 bases at V and 4 bases at J; junction bases unmatched: 6. This CDR3 has 15 residues. Germline V gene data show CDR1 as SGHTA and CDR2 as FQGNSA. CDR3 in amino acids: CASSFRTGDYNEQFF. The CDR3 region has the DNA TGTGCCAGCAGCTTCAGGACAGGAGATTACAATGAGCAGTTCTTC.

A few counts support this clonotype. The gene calls are TRBV7-9 and TRBJ2-3; D not certain. CDR1 is SEHNR and CDR2 is FQNEAQ in the germline V gene (reference sequence). This CDR3 has 17 amino acids. V gave up 5 bases and J gave up 0 bases, with 18 bases separating them. The CDR3: CASSEPGPNPSTDTQYF. In DNA, the CDR3 is TGTGCCAGCAGCGAACCCGGACCGAATCCGAGCACAGATACGCAGTATTTT.

In this sample, this clonotype turned up a few times. V and J are TRBV7-7 and TRBJ2-7; TRBD1 might be the D (5 bases). The CDR3 totals 15 residues. Germline CDR1 SSHAT, CDR2 FNYEAQ (reference sequence). V lost 1 base, J lost 4 bases, and 14 bases lay in between. For the CDR3, the DNA is TGTGCCAGCAGCTTAGAAAAGGGGCCCCATTACGAGCAGTACTTC. Amino acid sequence: CASSLEKGPHYEQYF.

The table lists this clonotype with many counts. The chain has TRBV6-5 and TRBJ1-5, with a possible D match to TRBD1 (6 bases). CDR1 and CDR2 (germline): MNHEY, SVGAGI. The CDR3 length is 18 residues. V was clipped by 6 bases and J by 2 bases, with 23 bases between them. As DNA, the CDR3 is TGTGCCAGCAGACTACAGGGCCGGGGGCGGGGTGGCAATCAGCCCCAGCATTTT. Its translation is CASRLQGRGRGGNQPQHF.

This clonotype occurred many times. The chain has TRBV9 and TRBJ2-7; D remains ambiguous. The CDR3 is made up of 15 amino acids. The V end lost 2 bases, the J end lost 0 bases, and 12 bases lay between the germline ends. Germline CDR1 and CDR2: SGDLS and YYNGEE. Here the CDR3 reads CASSVSSRSSYEQYF. Written as DNA, the CDR3 is TGTGCCAGCAGCGTTTCGAGCAGATCCTCCTACGAGCAGTACTTC.

This clonotype was found a few times. CDR3 DNA sequence: TGTGCCAGCAGTTACCGGCCAGCGGAGACCTACGAGCAGTACTTC. The encoded protein is CASSYRPAETYEQYF. The chain carries TRBV6-6 and TRBJ2-7; D might be TRBD2 (5 bases). The germline V gene has CDR1 MNHNY and CDR2 SVGAGI (reference sequence). The CDR3 totals 15 residues. The germline V and J ends were trimmed by 2 bases and 2 bases, with 13 bases remaining between them.